This TCR beta chain was retrieved from a study of T cells after yellow fever vaccination. TCRdb reprocessed the 5' RACE reads with MiXCR, giving one entry per CDR3 protein. The table includes about 510,000 distinct CDR3 sequences, around a fifth detected once. The junction had 4 bases not matched to a gene; V was cut back by 2 bases and J by 4 bases. CDR3 length: 14 residues. Germline CDR1 is KGHSH and CDR2 is LQKENI. The receptor comes from a man between 18 and 35 years old who received the YFV17D yellow fever vaccine. J is TRBJ2-7 and V is TRBV18, with 8 positions matching TRBD1. The sample consisted of PBMCs, taken less than 25 days after the first yellow fever vaccination. CDR3 protein: CASSPVDRVYEQYF. CDR3 bases: TGTGCCAGCTCACCAGTGGACAGGGTTTACGAGCAGTACTTC.